This T cell receptor (beta chain) emerged from a study of blood T cell repertoires in COVID-19. Study-level background: From the United States, Italy and Spain came samples of acute and convalescent COVID-19.

The CDR3 has 15 amino acids. Germline CDR1 and CDR2: SGHDN and FVKESK. The ends were cut back, 1 base at V and 9 bases at J, with 16 bases in the middle. Participants had their cohort set by participant-reported clinical history. In the original workflow: Nucleated cell number was recorded as an estimate derived from reference gene primer amplification. Method: immunoSEQ multiplex PCR; TCRdb's copy keeps in-frame clones and lacks some. That table furnishes V, J and clone size, whereas the DNA furnished D and trimming. The sample records about 260,000 clones, 80% to 90% being singletons. Sequenced input: PBMCs or T cells enriched from blood (not recorded which). This clonotype originated in a woman aged 25 to 39 with acute COVID-19. The chain combines TRBV14 with TRBJ2-1, with D possibly TRBD1 on 5 matching bases. CDR3 protein: CASSQGGVNIGEQFF. CDR3 bases: TGTGCCAGCAGCCAAGGGGGCGTTAATATAGGTGAGCAGTTCTTC. The full variable domain, with the rest looked up from reference TRBV14 and TRBJ2-1, is EAGVTQFPSHSVIEKGQTVTLRCDPISGHDNLYWYRRVMGKEIKFLLHFVKESKQDESGMPNNRFLAERTGGTYSTLKVQPAELEDSGVYFCASSQGGVNIGEQFFGPGTRLTVL.